Listed below are T cell receptor beta chains from one sample, sequenced in a study of T cell responses to AZD1222 COVID-19 vaccine. Sequencing was performed with immunoSEQ multiplex PCR; in TCRdb, only in-frame clones are kept and a portion is missing. The sample lists about 49,000 clones, more than 65% occurring once. The starting material was peripheral blood, obtained on day 0 of MenACWY control vaccination. The receptors stem from an adult in good health. Both conserved end residues are part of each CDR3. The D gene is left open where the match is weak. Size tells how often a clone was seen (once, few, many) or the class of an expanded clone, and some rows leave it out.

>TRBJ2-7|-|TRBV6-2/TRBV6-3|-
TGTGCCAGCAGTTATGCGGGATACGCCTACGAGCAGTACTTC
CASSYAGYAYEQYF
>TRBJ2-5|-|TRBV4-2|TRBD1
TGTGCCAGCAGCCAAGATGGGCCAGGGGGCTTAGAGACCCAGTACTTC
CASSQDGPGGLETQYF
>TRBJ2-3|-|TRBV7-9|TRBD2
TGTGCCAGCAGCTCAGCCCTTAGCGGGGGTACAGATACGCAGTATTTT
CASSSALSGGTDTQYF
>TRBJ1-5|once|TRBV6-1|-
TGTGCCAGCAGTGAAAGGTCCGTGGGGGCTGGTCAGCCCCAGCATTTT
CASSERSVGAGQPQHF
>TRBJ2-2|-|TRBV5-1|-
TGCGCCTGTAGTACCGGGACAACGAACACCGGGGAGCTGTTTTTT
CACSTGTTNTGELFF
>TRBJ2-7|-|TRBV6-2/TRBV6-3|-
TGTGCCAGCAGTTACTCGAGGGTCCGGAACGAGCAGTACTTC
CASSYSRVRNEQYF
>TRBJ2-4|-|TRBV12-3/TRBV12-4|TRBD1
TGTGCCAGCAGTGGGACAGTGAAAAACATTCAGTACTTC
CASSGTVKNIQYF
>TRBJ2-3|-|TRBV5-4|TRBD2
TGTGCCAGCAGCCTACGACTAGCGGGAGCGTCTCGCACAGATACGCAGTATTTT
CASSLRLAGASRTDTQYF
>TRBJ2-2|-|TRBV27|TRBD2
TGTGCCAGCAGCCAAGCCGTGGTTGAGACTAGCCTCATCGCGAACACCGGGGAGCTGTTTTTT
CASSQAVVETSLIANTGELFF
>TRBJ2-3|once|TRBV5-4|-
TGTGCCAGCAGCCCCGTAGCTGCCCGTAGCACAGATACGCAGTATTTT
CASSPVAARSTDTQYF
>TRBJ2-7|-|TRBV2|-
TGTGCCACCGCCGACTCGTGGGTCCACGAGCAGTACTTC
CATADSWVHEQYF
>TRBJ1-4|-|TRBV4-1|-
TGCGCCAGCAGCCTAATGCCGGACAGCCTTAATGAAAAACTGTTTTTT
CASSLMPDSLNEKLFF
>TRBJ1-4|-|TRBV19|-
TGTGCCAGTAGTGTCCTTTTGGCAGATGAAAAACTGTTTTTT
CASSVLLADEKLFF
>TRBJ2-3|-|TRBV15|TRBD2
TGTGCCACCAGCAGAGATCTAACGGGGGGGCAAGATACGCAGTATTTT
CATSRDLTGGQDTQYF
>TRBJ1-3|-|TRBV28|TRBD1
TGTGCCAGCAGTATTCAGGGGGCGGGAAACACCATATATTTT
CASSIQGAGNTIYF
>TRBJ1-3|-|TRBV19|-
TGTGCCAGTAGTACCTCGAGCTCTGGAAACACCATATATTTT
CASSTSSSGNTIYF
>TRBJ1-1|-|TRBV10-1|TRBD1
TGCGCCAGCAGAGGACAGGGTAACACTGAAGCTTTCTTT
CASRGQGNTEAFF
>TRBJ2-2|once|TRBV5-1|-
TGCGCCAGCAGCTTGATAGGTCAGAACACCGGGGAGCTGTTTTTT
CASSLIGQNTGELFF
>TRBJ1-1|-|TRBV13|-
TGTGCCAGCAGCTTAGGCCGGGGGAGGCAAGCTTTCTTT
CASSLGRGRQAFF
>TRBJ2-5|-|TRBV5-1|-
TGCGCCAGCAGCTTGGACCAAGAGACCCAGTACTTC
CASSLDQETQYF
>TRBJ2-3|-|TRBV11-2|TRBD2
TGTGCCAGCAGCTTTCTAGCGGTACAAGTAGATACGCAGTATTTT
CASSFLAVQVDTQYF
>TRBJ1-2|-|TRBV5-1|-
TGCGCCAGCAGCTCAACAGGGTTGGGGGGCAACTATGGCTACACCTTC
CASSSTGLGGNYGYTF
>TRBJ1-4|-|TRBV18|-
TGTGCCAGCTCACCACCGGGAGGTCTTAATGAAAAACTGTTTTTT
CASSPPGGLNEKLFF
>TRBJ1-2|-|TRBV3-1/TRBV3-2|-
TGTGCCAGCAGCCTTGGCGTGAGGGGCTACACCTTC
CASSLGVRGYTF
>TRBJ1-3|-|TRBV4-1|TRBD1
TGCGCCAGCAGCCACCCAGGGGGCCTTGGTGACACCATATATTTT
CASSHPGGLGDTIYF
>TRBJ2-1|-|TRBV3-1/TRBV3-2|-
TGTGCCAGCAGCGACTTTGGGGGGGACATACACAATGAGCAGTTCTTC
CASSDFGGDIHNEQFF
>TRBJ2-6|-|TRBV19|-
TGTGCCAGTAGTATCAGTAATGGGGCCAACGTCCTGACTTTC
CASSISNGANVLTF
>TRBJ1-2|-|TRBV28|-
TGTGCCAGCATTAAATCGGGGGGCCTTAACTATGGCTACACCTTC
CASIKSGGLNYGYTF
>TRBJ2-2|-|TRBV10-2|-
TGCGCCAGCAGGGATGGCGGACGGATGAACACCGGGGAGCTGTTTTTT
CASRDGGRMNTGELFF
>TRBJ1-2|-|TRBV6-5|-
TGTGCCAGCAGGACAGGTCTCTATGGCTACACCTTC
CASRTGLYGYTF
>TRBJ1-2|-|TRBV29-1|-
TGCAGCGTGGAGGACAGTAACTATGGCTACACCTTC
CSVEDSNYGYTF
>TRBJ2-1|-|TRBV25-1|-
TGTGCCAGCACCTCAGACAGGAGCTCCTACAATGAGCAGTTCTTC
CASTSDRSSYNEQFF
>TRBJ1-2|-|TRBV7-9|-
TGTGCCAGCAGCTTACGGGGGAATGGCTACACCTTC
CASSLRGNGYTF
>TRBJ1-2|-|TRBV4-1|-
TGCGCCAGCAGCCAAGATCATGTATCCTCTAACTATGGCTACACCTTC
CASSQDHVSSNYGYTF
>TRBJ1-2|-|TRBV19|TRBD1
TGTGCCAGTACCTTTCCGGGACAGTTCTATGGCTACACCTTC
CASTFPGQFYGYTF
>TRBJ1-5|few|TRBV7-2|-
TGTGCCAGCAGCTCCGACCTAGGGCCCCAGCATTTT
CASSSDLGPQHF
>TRBJ2-1|-|TRBV19|-
TGTGCCAGTAGGGAAGACAGGTCCACCTACAATGAGCAGTTCTTC
CASREDRSTYNEQFF
>TRBJ1-6|-|TRBV28|TRBD1
TGTGCCAGCAGGGGAGAAGGGACAGGGGGCATGAATTCACCCCTCCACTTT
CASRGEGTGGMNSPLHF
>TRBJ1-1|-|TRBV29-1|-
TGCAGCGTTGCAGAAATGAACACTGAAGCTTTCTTT
CSVAEMNTEAFF
>TRBJ2-2|-|TRBV9|-
TGTGCCAGCAGCTCGTTTTTGGGACTTCAGAACACCGGGGAGCTGTTTTTT
CASSSFLGLQNTGELFF
>TRBJ2-1|once|TRBV30|-
TGTGCCTGGAGCCGGAGGGACCAAAGGAATGAGCAGTTCTTC
CAWSRRDQRNEQFF